These T cell receptor beta chains were read from a single sample in a study of regulatory T cells in long-lasting Graves disease. Via MiXCR, TCRdb re-called the multiplex PCR reads, giving one row per CDR3 protein. The sample has about 540,000 distinct CDR3 sequences; roughly 12% are singletons. The same data also contributed to another study, on T cells in Graves' hyperthyroidism and ophthalmopathy.

The sample in question was peripheral blood mononuclear cells (PBMCs), obtained at new diagnosis, from a patient treated with antithyroid drugs. These receptors were taken from a man aged 25 to 40 with Graves disease. CDR3s include the opening cysteine and the closing phenylalanine or tryptophan. D genes are given only for firm matches. Rows may omit the clone size; those that give it use once, few, many or a size class.

j_call d_call v_call clone_size cdr3_aa cdr3_nt
TRBJ1-2 . TRBV4-1 few CASSQGEATNYGYTF TGCGCCAGCAGCCAAGGCGAAGCCACTAACTATGGCTACACCTTC
TRBJ2-7 . TRBV6-5 many CASSYSMTAWAYEQYF TGTGCCAGCAGTTACTCAATGACCGCCTGGGCCTACGAGCAGTACTTC
TRBJ2-3 . TRBV20-1 . CSARKVTGNTDTQYF TGCAGTGCTAGAAAGGTGACAGGTAACACAGATACGCAGTATTTT
TRBJ1-5 TRBD1 TRBV20-1 . CSARGQETRGSNQPQHF TGCAGTGCTAGGGGACAGGAGACCCGGGGTAGCAATCAGCCCCAGCATTTT
TRBJ2-3 . TRBV4-1 . CASSLALGADTQYF TGCGCCAGCAGCCTAGCGTTGGGAGCAGATACGCAGTATTTT
TRBJ2-1 TRBD2 TRBV29-1 many CSVEGLAGTPMDNEQFF TGCAGCGTTGAGGGACTAGCGGGGACTCCCATGGACAATGAGCAGTTCTTC
TRBJ1-4 . TRBV7-9 many CASSLAGQNEKLFF TGTGCCAGCAGCTTAGCGGGGCAGAATGAAAAACTGTTTTTT
TRBJ2-3 TRBD1 TRBV5-1 many CASSRWDRETTRYF TGCGCCAGCAGCCGTTGGGACAGGGAAACCACACGGTATTTT
TRBJ2-5 . TRBV12-3/TRBV12-4 many CASSFWGQETQYF TGTGCCAGCAGTTTTTGGGGCCAAGAGACCCAGTACTTC
TRBJ1-6 . TRBV2 few CATPGGGIPGSPLHF TGTGCCACCCCGGGCGGAGGGATCCCGGGTTCACCCCTCCACTTT
TRBJ2-1 TRBD2 TRBV10-3 . CAISESLAGSSYEQFF TGTGCCATCAGTGAGTCGCTAGCGGGTAGCTCCTACGAGCAGTTCTTC
TRBJ1-5 . TRBV5-5 few CASSLWNSNQPQHF TGTGCCAGCAGCTTGTGGAATAGCAATCAGCCCCAGCATTTT
TRBJ2-2 TRBD2 TRBV28 many CASSFGTSNTGELFF TGTGCCAGCAGTTTCGGGACTAGCAACACCGGGGAGCTGTTTTTT
TRBJ2-2 TRBD2 TRBV5-1 . CASSTSSGRISGELFF TGCGCCAGCAGCACGTCTAGCGGGAGGATTAGCGGGGAGCTGTTTTTT
TRBJ2-1 . TRBV10-2 many CASSESSPRAEFF TGCGCCAGCAGTGAGTCGAGCCCTAGAGCAGAGTTCTTC
TRBJ2-1 . TRBV3-1 . CASSQDLPGTGYNEQFF TGTGCCAGCAGCCAAGATTTACCGGGGACGGGGTACAATGAGCAGTTCTTC
TRBJ2-4 TRBD2 TRBV20-1 . CSASGLAGGKNIQYF TGCAGTGCTAGTGGACTAGCGGGAGGCAAAAACATTCAGTACTTC